A single sample is the source of the 14 T cell receptor beta chains below, sequenced in a study of T cells in Graves' hyperthyroidism and ophthalmopathy. RNA transcripts were the template for amplifying TCR beta CDR3 regions. The HTBI primer set served for first-round RT-PCR of the TCR CDR3. TCRdb ran MiXCR on the multiplex PCR reads and lists one entry per CDR3 protein. The sample holds about 600,000 distinct CDR3 sequences, 16% seen once. The sequencing input was blood. The receptors stem from a woman in her thirties or forties with Graves' ophthalmopathy.

The sample holds many counts of this clonotype. The chain is built from TRBV28 and TRBJ2-1; 7 bases line up with TRBD1. Germline V gene lookup returns CDR1 MDHEN and CDR2 SYDVKM. J gave up 10 bases and V 5 bases, and 8 bases lay outside the gene matches. CDR3 length: 13 residues. The DNA for the CDR3 is TGTGCCAGCAGTCGAATAGGGACAGACGAGCAGTTCTTC. Translation gives CASSRIGTDEQFF.

This chain connects TRBV20-1 to TRBJ1-4, with 7 bases fitting TRBD1. With V trimmed by 6 bases and J by 6 bases, 7 bases remained unmatched. The V gene's germline CDR1 is DFQATT and CDR2 SNEGSKA (reference sequence). This CDR3 has 13 amino acids. CDR3 loop: CSAKQGQDEKLFF. In DNA, the CDR3 is TGCAGTGCAAAACAGGGGCAGGATGAAAAACTGTTTTTT.

This clonotype was observed a handful of times. The V and J genes are TRBV2 and TRBJ1-4; 10 bases map to TRBD1. Germline-derived CDR1 and CDR2 are SNHLY and FYNNEI. The V and J ends lost 6 bases and 12 bases, in that order; junction bases with no gene match: 1. This CDR3 contains 11 residues. CDR3 DNA sequence: TGTGCCAGCAGAGGACAGGGGGAACTGTTTTTT. Translated: CASRGQGELFF.

This clonotype was seen more than once but under ten times. The V gene is TRBV30, the J gene TRBJ2-7; 9 nucleotides match TRBD1. V dropped 5 bases and J dropped 1; count of bases not matched to a gene: 3. The germline CDR1 and CDR2 sequences are GTSNPN and SVGIG (reference sequence). The CDR3 runs 13 residues. CDR3 region: CAWGDRVSYEQYF. The CDR3 nucleotides read TGTGCCTGGGGGGACAGGGTATCCTACGAGCAGTACTTC.

The V call is TRBV6-1, the J call TRBJ2-7; D gene uncertain. V lost 3 bases and J lost 3, with 6 bases in between. Looked up from germline, CDR1 is MNHNS and CDR2 is SASEGT. The CDR3 is 12 residues long. This CDR3 reads CASSDGDYEQYF. DNA for the CDR3: TGTGCCAGCAGTGACGGAGACTACGAGCAGTACTTC.

In its sample, this clonotype was seen a few times. The chain is built from TRBV20-1 and TRBJ1-2, with TRBD1 as a possible D gene (6 bases). The CDR3 is 13 amino acids. The V gene's germline CDR1 is DFQATT and CDR2 SNEGSKA (reference sequence). V lost 0 bases to trimming and J lost 7 bases, with 12 bases between them. The DNA of the CDR3 is TGCAGTGCTAGAGAGGCGGGGGCGGGTGGCTACACCTTC. It specifies CSAREAGAGGYTF.

The chain uses TRBV18 and TRBJ2-7, with D possibly being TRBD1 (6 bases). The germline CDR1 and CDR2 sequences are KGHSH and LQKENI. Trimming took off 5 bases at V and 6 bases at J, with 20 bases between the two ends. The CDR3 has 15 residues. The CDR3 spells CASSSTSGTTGEQYF. CDR3 in DNA: TGTGCCAGCTCATCCACCTCCGGGACAACCGGCGAGCAGTACTTC.

This clonotype was observed many times. This chain uses TRBV20-1 with TRBJ1-5; TRBD1 is a possible D gene (6 bases). This CDR3 has 15 amino acids. Looked up from germline, CDR1 is DFQATT and CDR2 is SNEGSKA (reference sequence). V was trimmed by 5 bases and J by 3 bases, leaving 17 bases between them. The CDR3 nucleotides are TGCAGTGCTGTGGGGGACAACGGATCCAATCAGCCCCAGCATTTT. Translation gives CSAVGDNGSNQPQHF.

V is TRBV27 and J is TRBJ1-2; a possible D gene is TRBD1 (5 bases). Germline lookup yields CDR1 MNHEY and CDR2 SMNVEV (reference sequence). The CDR3 contains 15 residues. V was trimmed by 6 bases and J by 3 bases, leaving 17 bases between them. CDR3: CASSPAPGRDYGYTF. The DNA for the CDR3 is TGTGCCAGCAGCCCTGCCCCGGGGCGGGACTATGGCTACACCTTC.

This clonotype was picked up a small number of times. J is TRBJ2-1 and V is TRBV5-4; no clear D. The CDR3 extends over 13 amino acids. Germline values: CDR1 SGHNT, CDR2 YYREEE (reference sequence). Deletions cut 2 bases from V and 5 bases from J, with 8 bases between. The CDR3 DNA follows: TGTGCCAGCAGCTTTGACATGAACAATGAGCAGTTCTTC. It encodes CASSFDMNNEQFF.

This clonotype was detected only a few times. The chain uses TRBV6-1 and TRBJ2-2; D is possibly TRBD2 (7 bases). This CDR3 has 15 amino acids. Germline V gene sequence: CDR1 MNHNS, CDR2 SASEGT. Between the trimmed V and J ends, which lost 6 bases and 4 bases, there was a span of 15 bases. In DNA, the CDR3 is TGTGCCAGCAGAGGTGGGGGGGCGGTCACCGGGGAGCTGTTTTTT. Its protein is CASRGGGAVTGELFF.

This clonotype was observed at least ten times. V gene TRBV12-3 or TRBV12-4 combines with J gene TRBJ2-3, with 10 positions matching TRBD2. J was trimmed by 2 bases and V by 5 bases; bases with no gene match: 7. The CDR3 is 16 amino acids. The CDR3 DNA sequence: TGTGCCAGCAGTCCCCGGACTAGCGGAAACACAGATACGCAGTATTTT. Its translation: CASSPRTSGNTDTQYF.

The sample holds many counts of this clonotype. V and J are TRBV5-1 and TRBJ2-5; the D gene could be TRBD1 or TRBD2 (5 bases each). The V gene's germline CDR1 is SGHRS and CDR2 YFSETQ. V lost 7 bases, J lost 0 bases, and 10 bases lay in between. The CDR3 has 13 residues. CDR3 in amino acids: CASRRGDQETQYF. CDR3 DNA sequence: TGCGCCAGCCGCAGAGGGGACCAAGAGACCCAGTACTTC.

This sequence joins TRBV6-1 and TRBJ2-2, with D possibly matching TRBD1 (6 bases). V was cut by 6 bases and J by 4 bases, with 15 bases left in between. The CDR3 loop spans 15 amino acids. Germline CDR1 and CDR2: MNHNS and SASEGT. CDR3 DNA: TGTGCCAGCAGCCCACAGGGTCGCGGCACCGGGGAGCTGTTTTTT. Protein: CASSPQGRGTGELFF.